This T cell receptor (beta chain) is from a study of technical replicates of blood from several donors. The protocol was immunoSEQ multiplex PCR, while the TCRdb copy is restricted to in-frame clones and leaves out a portion. The data show tens of thousands of clones, approximately 95% seen once. CDR1 is LNHDA, CDR2 SQIVND, per germline (reference sequence). The CDR3 runs to 15 residues. With V trimmed by 3 bases and J by 1 base, 6 bases remained unmatched. The chain combines TRBV19 with TRBJ2-7, with TRBD2 identical over 7 bases. Source material: T cells isolated from PBMCs. The receptor was derived from a human donor in good health. DNA for the CDR3: TGTGCCAGTAGTATGGGGCTAGCGGTATCCTACGAGCAGTACTTC. Its protein product is CASSMGLAVSYEQYF.